The present entry profiles one T cell receptor beta chain with its context. Its antigen is unknown. This record belongs to a study of early stage breast cancer tumors. For the study at large: Most invasive tumors, about 75% of the 16, were ER+/PR+/HER2-. Among some twelve ER+/PR+/HER2- tumors, eight were ductal, four lobular. Study outcomes and limitations: Most shared enriched TCRB sequences were commonly generated ones. Chain pairing and CD4, CD8 or FOXP3 expression were not captured.

V shed 0 bases and J shed 4 bases, with 7 bases lying between them. In germline, CDR1 is MGHRA, CDR2 YSYEKL. The CDR3 is 15 residues long. Method: immunoSEQ multiplex PCR; TCRdb's copy keeps in-frame clones and lacks some. The table has 45,000 to 60,000 clones, about 90% seen once. This chain uses TRBV4-1 with TRBJ1-6; D is undetermined. The TCR sequence derives from a person aged 70 to 85 with breast cancer. The sample comprised blood. Written as DNA, the CDR3 is TGCGCCAGCAGCCAAGATTCACGGTATAATTCACCCCTCCACTTT. It specifies CASSQDSRYNSPLHF.